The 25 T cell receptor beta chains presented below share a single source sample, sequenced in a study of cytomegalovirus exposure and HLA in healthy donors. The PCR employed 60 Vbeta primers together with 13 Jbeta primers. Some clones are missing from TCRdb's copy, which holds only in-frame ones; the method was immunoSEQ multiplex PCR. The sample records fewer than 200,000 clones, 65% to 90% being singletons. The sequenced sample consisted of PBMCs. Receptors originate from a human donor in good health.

The CDR3 loop reads CASSQQTGSSYEQYF. CDR3 nucleotide sequence: TGCGCCAGCAGCCAGCAGACAGGGTCTTCCTACGAGCAGTACTTC. The gene calls are TRBV4-1 and TRBJ2-7; TRBD1 aligns across 7 bases. V was clipped by 3 bases and J by 1 base; unmatched bases: 6. The CDR3 loop spans 15 amino acids. The V gene's germline CDR1 is MGHRA and CDR2 YSYEKL.

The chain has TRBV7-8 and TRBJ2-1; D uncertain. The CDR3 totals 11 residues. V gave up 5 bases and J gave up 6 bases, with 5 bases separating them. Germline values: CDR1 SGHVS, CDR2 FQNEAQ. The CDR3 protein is CASSTFNEQFF. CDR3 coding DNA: TGTGCCAGCAGCACTTTCAATGAGCAGTTCTTC.

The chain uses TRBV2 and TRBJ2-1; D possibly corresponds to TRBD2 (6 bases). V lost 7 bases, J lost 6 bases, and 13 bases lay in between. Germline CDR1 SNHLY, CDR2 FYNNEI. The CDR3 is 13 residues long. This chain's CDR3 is CASNPSESNEQFF. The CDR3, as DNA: TGTGCCAGCAACCCTAGCGAGTCCAATGAGCAGTTCTTC.

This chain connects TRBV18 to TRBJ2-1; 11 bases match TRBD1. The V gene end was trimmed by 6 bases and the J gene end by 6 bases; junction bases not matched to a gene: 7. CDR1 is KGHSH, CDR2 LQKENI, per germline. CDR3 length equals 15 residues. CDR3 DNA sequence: TGTGCCAGCTCCCCCGGGACAGGGGGTCCCAATGAGCAGTTCTTC. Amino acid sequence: CASSPGTGGPNEQFF. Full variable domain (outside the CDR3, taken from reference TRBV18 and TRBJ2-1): NAGVMQNPRHLVRRRGQEARLRCSPMKGHSHVYWYRQLPEEGLKFMVYLQKENIIDESGMPKERFSAEFPKEGPSILRIQQVVRGDSAAYFCASSPGTGGPNEQFFGPGTRLTVL.

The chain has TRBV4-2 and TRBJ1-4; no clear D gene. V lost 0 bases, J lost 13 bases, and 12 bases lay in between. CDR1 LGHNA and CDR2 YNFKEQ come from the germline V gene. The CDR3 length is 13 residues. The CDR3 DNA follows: TGTGCCAGCAGCCAAGATAATGGAGGTGCACTGTTTTTT. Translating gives CASSQDNGGALFF.

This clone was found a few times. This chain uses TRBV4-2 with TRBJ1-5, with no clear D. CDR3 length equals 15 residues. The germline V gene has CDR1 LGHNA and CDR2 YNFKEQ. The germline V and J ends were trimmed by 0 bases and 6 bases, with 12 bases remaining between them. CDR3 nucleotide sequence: TGTGCCAGCAGCCAAGACGGATTAGCGGGTCAGCCCCAGCATTTT. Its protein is CASSQDGLAGQPQHF.

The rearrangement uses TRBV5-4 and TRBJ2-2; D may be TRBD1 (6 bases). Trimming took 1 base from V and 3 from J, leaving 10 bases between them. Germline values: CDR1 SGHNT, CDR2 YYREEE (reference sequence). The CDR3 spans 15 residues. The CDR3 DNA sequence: TGTGCCAGCAGCTTGCAGGGGCTATACACCGGGGAGCTGTTTTTT. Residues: CASSLQGLYTGELFF.

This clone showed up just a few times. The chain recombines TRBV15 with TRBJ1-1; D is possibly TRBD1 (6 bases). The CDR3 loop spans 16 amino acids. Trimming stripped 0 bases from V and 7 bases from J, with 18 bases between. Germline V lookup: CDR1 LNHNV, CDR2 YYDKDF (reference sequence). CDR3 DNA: TGTGCCACCAGCAGAGATGTAGGACAGAGGGGAAATGAAGCTTTCTTT. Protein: CATSRDVGQRGNEAFF.

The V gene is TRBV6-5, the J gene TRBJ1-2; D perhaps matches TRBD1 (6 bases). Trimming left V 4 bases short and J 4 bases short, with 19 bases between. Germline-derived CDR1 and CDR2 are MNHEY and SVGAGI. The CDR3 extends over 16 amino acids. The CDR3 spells CASSFTSGEFGYGYTF. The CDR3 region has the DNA TGTGCCAGCAGTTTCACATCAGGGGAATTCGGCTATGGCTACACCTTC.

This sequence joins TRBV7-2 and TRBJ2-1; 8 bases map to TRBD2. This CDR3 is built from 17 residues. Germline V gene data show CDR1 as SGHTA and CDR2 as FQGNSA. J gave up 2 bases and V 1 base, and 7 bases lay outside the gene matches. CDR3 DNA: TGTGCCAGCAGCTTAGAGGCCAGCGGGAGACCCTACAATGAGCAGTTCTTC. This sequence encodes CASSLEASGRPYNEQFF.

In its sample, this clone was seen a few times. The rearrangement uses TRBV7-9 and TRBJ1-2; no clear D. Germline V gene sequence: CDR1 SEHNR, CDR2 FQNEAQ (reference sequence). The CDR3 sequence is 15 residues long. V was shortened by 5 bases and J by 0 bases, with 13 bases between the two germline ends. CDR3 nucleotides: TGTGCCAGCAGCCCTAAAGGACTGGCTAACTATGGCTACACCTTC. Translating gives CASSPKGLANYGYTF.

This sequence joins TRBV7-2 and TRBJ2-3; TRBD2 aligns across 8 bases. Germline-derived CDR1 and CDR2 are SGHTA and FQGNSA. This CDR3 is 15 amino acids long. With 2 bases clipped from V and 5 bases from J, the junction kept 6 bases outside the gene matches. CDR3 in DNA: TGTGCCAGCAGCTTATCGGGGGGGGCCGGAGATACGCAGTATTTT. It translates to CASSLSGGAGDTQYF.

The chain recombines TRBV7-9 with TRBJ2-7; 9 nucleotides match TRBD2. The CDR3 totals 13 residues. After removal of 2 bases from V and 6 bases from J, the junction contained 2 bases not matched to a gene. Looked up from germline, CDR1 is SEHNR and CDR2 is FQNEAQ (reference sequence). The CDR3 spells CASSLSAGGEQYF. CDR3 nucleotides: TGTGCCAGCAGCTTATCAGCGGGGGGCGAGCAGTACTTC.

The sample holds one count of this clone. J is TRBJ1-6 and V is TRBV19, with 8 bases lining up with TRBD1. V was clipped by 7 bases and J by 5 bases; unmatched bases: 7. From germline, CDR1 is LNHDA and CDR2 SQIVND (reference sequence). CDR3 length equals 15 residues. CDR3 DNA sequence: TGTGCCAGTAAAGCTCAGGGGGCTAATAATTCACCCCTCCACTTT. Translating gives CASKAQGANNSPLHF.

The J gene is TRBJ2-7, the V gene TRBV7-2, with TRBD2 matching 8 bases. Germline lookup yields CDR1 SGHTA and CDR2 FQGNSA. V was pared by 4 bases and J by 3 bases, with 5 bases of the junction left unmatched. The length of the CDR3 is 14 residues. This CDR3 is CASSSGTSIYEQYF. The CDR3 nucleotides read TGTGCCAGCAGCTCCGGGACTAGTATCTACGAGCAGTACTTC.

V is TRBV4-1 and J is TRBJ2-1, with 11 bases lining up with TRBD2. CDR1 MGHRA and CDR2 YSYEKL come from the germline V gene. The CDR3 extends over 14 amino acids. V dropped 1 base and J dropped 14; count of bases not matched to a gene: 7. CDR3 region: CASSQGSLAGDKFF. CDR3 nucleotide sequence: TGCGCCAGCAGCCAAGGGTCACTAGCGGGGGATAAGTTCTTC.

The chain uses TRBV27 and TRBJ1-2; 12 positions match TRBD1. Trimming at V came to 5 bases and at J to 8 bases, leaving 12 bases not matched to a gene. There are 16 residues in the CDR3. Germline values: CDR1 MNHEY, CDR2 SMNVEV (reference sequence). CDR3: CASSPGTGGLSGGYTF. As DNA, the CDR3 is TGTGCCAGCAGTCCCGGGACAGGGGGCCTTAGCGGGGGCTACACCTTC.

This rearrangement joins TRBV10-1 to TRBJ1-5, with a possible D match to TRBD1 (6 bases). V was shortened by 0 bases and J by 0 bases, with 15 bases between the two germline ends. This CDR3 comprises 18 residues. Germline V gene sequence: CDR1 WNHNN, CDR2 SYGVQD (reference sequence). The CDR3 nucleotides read TGCGCCAGCAGTGAGTCGTCGCAGGGGCCAAATAGCAATCAGCCCCAGCATTTT. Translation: CASSESSQGPNSNQPQHF.

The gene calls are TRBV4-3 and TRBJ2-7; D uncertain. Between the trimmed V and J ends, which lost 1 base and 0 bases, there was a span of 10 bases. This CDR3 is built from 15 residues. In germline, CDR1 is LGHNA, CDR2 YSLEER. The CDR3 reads CASSQGADTSYEQYF. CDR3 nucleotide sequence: TGCGCCAGCAGCCAAGGGGCAGACACCTCCTACGAGCAGTACTTC.

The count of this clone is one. In nucleotides, the CDR3 is TGTGCCAGCAGTGGGGGGGTAGTGGAGACCCAGTACTTC. Translating gives CASSGGVVETQYF. The chain joins TRBV7-2 to TRBJ2-5, with TRBD2 matching over 7 bases. V trimming: 6 bases; J trimming: 5 bases; junction bases outside the gene matches: 6. This CDR3 spans 13 amino acids. CDR1 and CDR2 (germline): SGHTA, FQGNSA.

CDR3 in amino acids: CASSYRPGWGATNEKLFF. The CDR3 region has the DNA TGTGCCAGTAGTTACCGGCCTGGATGGGGGGCAACTAATGAAAAACTGTTTTTT. The chain links TRBV19 to TRBJ1-4; D is perhaps TRBD1 (5 bases). The CDR3 has 18 residues. The ends were cut back, 5 bases at V and 0 bases at J, with 19 bases in the middle. The germline V gene encodes CDR1 LNHDA and CDR2 SQIVND (reference sequence). Using reference TRBV19 and TRBJ1-4 for the parts outside the CDR3, the full variable domain is DGGITQSPKYLFRKEGQNVTLSCEQNLNHDAMYWYRQDPGQGLRLIYYSQIVNDFQKGDIAEGYSVSREKKESFPLTVTSAQKNPTAFYLCASSYRPGWGATNEKLFFGSGTQLSVL.

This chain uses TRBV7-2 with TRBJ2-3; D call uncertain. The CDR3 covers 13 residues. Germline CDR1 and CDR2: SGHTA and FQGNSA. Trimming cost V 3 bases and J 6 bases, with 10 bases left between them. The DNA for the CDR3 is TGTGCCAGCAGCTTCGAGGCCTCGGATACGCAGTATTTT. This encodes CASSFEASDTQYF.

The CDR3 coding sequence is TGTGCCAGCAGCCCTGGGACAGGGGTTCGGTACGAGCAGTACTTC. It encodes CASSPGTGVRYEQYF. This rearrangement joins TRBV7-2 to TRBJ2-7; 10 bases agree with TRBD1. With V trimmed by 5 bases and J by 4 bases, 8 bases remained unmatched. Germline assignment: CDR1 SGHTA and CDR2 FQGNSA. CDR3 size: 15 residues.

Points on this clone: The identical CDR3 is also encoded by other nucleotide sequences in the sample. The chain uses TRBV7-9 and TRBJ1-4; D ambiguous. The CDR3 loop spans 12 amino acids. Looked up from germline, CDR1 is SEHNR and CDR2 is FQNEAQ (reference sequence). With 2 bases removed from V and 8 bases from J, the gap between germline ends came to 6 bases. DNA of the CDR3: TGTGCCAGCAGCTTAACGGGGGAAAAACTGTTTTTT. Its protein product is CASSLTGEKLFF.

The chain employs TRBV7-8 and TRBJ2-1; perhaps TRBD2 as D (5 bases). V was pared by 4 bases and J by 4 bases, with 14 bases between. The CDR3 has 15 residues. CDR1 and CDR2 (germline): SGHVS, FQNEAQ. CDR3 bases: TGTGCCAGCAGCTCCGGATTGGGCGGGTACAATGAGCAGTTCTTC. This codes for CASSSGLGGYNEQFF.